This T cell receptor beta chain was sequenced during a study of blood T cells in healthy people across ages. Using a J-beta primer mix together with a sample-barcoded 5' primer, a second PCR was run for roughly 6 to 11 cycles. One entry per CDR3 protein, called by TCRdb with MiXCR from the 5' RACE reads. Altogether 600,000 to 1,000,000 distinct CDR3 sequences are present, roughly 25% being singletons, with the ten largest covering approximately 3.7%. For every donor, a draw yielded roughly 9.3 milliliters of peripheral blood. This clonotype was seen at least ten times. Between the trimmed V and J ends, which lost 3 bases and 2 bases, there was a span of 11 bases. Looked up from germline, CDR1 is SGHVS and CDR2 is FNYEAQ. There are 16 residues in the CDR3. Another study also made use of these data, one on T cells of mothers and their children. That study adds: For each mother, over 8 million TCR beta CDR3 reads were obtained, and for each child, around 3 million. No T cell clones of persistent microchimeric origin were detected.

The sample consisted of blood. This receptor was obtained from a boy younger than 18 in good health. V and J are TRBV7-6 and TRBJ2-6, with D possibly TRBD1 on 5 matching bases. CDR3 loop: CASSLVTVPGANVLTF. CDR3 bases: TGTGCCAGCAGCTTGGTGACAGTTCCTGGGGCCAACGTCCTGACTTTC.